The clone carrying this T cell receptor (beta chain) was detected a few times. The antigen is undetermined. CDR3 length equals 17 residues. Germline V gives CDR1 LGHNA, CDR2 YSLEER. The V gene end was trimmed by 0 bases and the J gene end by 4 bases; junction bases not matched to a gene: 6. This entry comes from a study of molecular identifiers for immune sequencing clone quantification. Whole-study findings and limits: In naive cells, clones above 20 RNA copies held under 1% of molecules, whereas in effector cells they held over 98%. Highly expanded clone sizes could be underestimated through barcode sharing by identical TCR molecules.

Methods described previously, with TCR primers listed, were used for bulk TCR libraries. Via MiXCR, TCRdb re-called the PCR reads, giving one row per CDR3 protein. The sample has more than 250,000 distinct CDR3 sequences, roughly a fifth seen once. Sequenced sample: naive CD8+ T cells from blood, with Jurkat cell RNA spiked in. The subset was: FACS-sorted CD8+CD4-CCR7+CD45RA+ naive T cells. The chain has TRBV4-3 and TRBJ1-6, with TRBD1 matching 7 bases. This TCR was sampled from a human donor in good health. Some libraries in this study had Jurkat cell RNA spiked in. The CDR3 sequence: CASSQDGAQGYNSPLHF. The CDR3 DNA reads TGCGCCAGCAGCCAAGATGGAGCACAGGGGTATAATTCACCCCTCCACTTT.